Each of the 24 T cell receptor beta chains below was sequenced from the same sample in a study of blood T cells in healthy people across ages. Through a sample-barcoded 5' primer and a J-beta primer mix, a second PCR was run for roughly 6 to 12 cycles. TCRdb independently ran MiXCR on the 5' RACE reads; one entry per CDR3 protein. Here the sample spans some 1.5 million distinct CDR3 sequences, 28% being singletons. The sequenced sample was blood. The receptor set was obtained from a woman under 40 in good health.

Ten or more counts support this clonotype. The chain employs TRBV5-1 and TRBJ2-7; D gene ambiguous. The CDR3 covers 8 residues. Germline loops: CDR1 SGHRS, CDR2 YFSETQ. Written as DNA, the CDR3 is TGCGCGATCGACGAGCAGTACTTC. Its protein product is CAIDEQYF.

Notes on this clonotype: One end of the junction does not line up with germline, which may come from a read error. The genes are TRBV2 and TRBJ2-4; 10 positions agree with TRBD2. TRBJ2-7 explains the end of the DNA better; the J call may be wrong. The CDR3 totals 13 residues. Looked up from germline, CDR1 is SNHLY and CDR2 is FYNNEI. The CDR3 DNA sequence: TGTGCCGGCAGGAATAGCGGGAGGTACGAGCAGTACTTC. This encodes CAGRNSGRYEQYF.

The chain carries TRBV4-1 and TRBJ2-3; weak D call: TRBD2 (6 bases). This CDR3 has 14 residues. CDR1 and CDR2 from the germline V gene are MGHRA and YSYEKL. V was clipped by 3 bases and J by 6 bases, with 13 bases between them. The CDR3 nucleotides are TGCGCCAGCAGCCATGGGCGGGAAGGGGATACGCAGTATTTT. This translates into CASSHGREGDTQYF.

This chain connects TRBV30 to TRBJ1-1; D is possibly TRBD1 (5 bases). V was pared by 2 bases and J by 5 bases, with 18 bases between. The germline V gene encodes CDR1 GTSNPN and CDR2 SVGIG (reference sequence). This CDR3 spans 15 amino acids. This CDR3 is CAWSPHLGGDTEAFF. CDR3 DNA sequence: TGTGCCTGGAGTCCCCACCTTGGGGGAGATACTGAAGCTTTCTTT.

This clonotype was observed a few times. This chain joins TRBV20-1 and TRBJ2-2, with a tentative D call TRBD1 (6 bases). The CDR3 has 13 residues. In germline, CDR1 is DFQATT, CDR2 SNEGSKA (reference sequence). With 0 bases removed from V and 7 bases from J, the gap between germline ends came to 9 bases. CDR3 protein: CSAREGADGELFF. The CDR3 nucleotides are TGCAGTGCTAGAGAGGGGGCTGACGGGGAGCTGTTTTTT.

The chain joins TRBV5-1 to TRBJ1-5; 11 bases fit TRBD1. Per germline, CDR1 SGHRS and CDR2 YFSETQ. The CDR3 runs 17 residues. The trim removed 4 bases at V and 1 base at J, leaving 7 bases unmatched. CDR3 bases: TGCGCCAGCAGCATGCCCGGACAGGGGGCAAGCAATCAGCCCCAGCATTTT. Its translation is CASSMPGQGASNQPQHF.

The rearrangement uses TRBV6-1 and TRBJ2-2; tentative D call: TRBD1 (6 bases). Per the germline V gene, CDR1 is MNHNS and CDR2 is SASEGT. The V and J ends lost 6 bases and 3 bases respectively, with 26 bases between them. The CDR3 has 19 residues. CDR3 region: CASRFRLGFGGIDTGELFF. DNA for the CDR3: TGTGCCAGCAGGTTCCGTTTGGGGTTTGGGGGCATTGACACCGGGGAGCTGTTTTTT.

This sequence joins TRBV5-1 and TRBJ2-1; TRBD1 might be the D (5 bases). V was shortened by 4 bases and J by 7 bases, with 15 bases between the two germline ends. CDR3 length equals 14 residues. Per germline, CDR1 SGHRS and CDR2 YFSETQ. The CDR3 sequence is CASSGAGLGNEQFF. CDR3 nucleotide sequence: TGCGCCAGCAGCGGAGCAGGGCTAGGAAATGAGCAGTTCTTC.

The J gene is TRBJ2-7, the V gene TRBV18; TRBD2 is a possible D gene (7 bases). This CDR3 is built from 13 residues. V dropped 5 bases and J dropped 10 bases, with 18 bases sitting between them. Germline CDR1 KGHSH, CDR2 LQKENI. The CDR3 spells CASSTIGGQTQYF. The CDR3 region has the DNA TGTGCCAGCTCAACAATCGGGGGGCAAACCCAGTACTTC.

This clonotype was detected only a few times. The CDR3 region is CASSFGATGGPDTQYF. The CDR3 coding sequence is TGTGCCAGCAGTTTTGGTGCGACAGGGGGTCCAGATACGCAGTATTTT. This chain connects TRBV12-3 or TRBV12-4 to TRBJ2-3, with 9 bases fitting TRBD1. This CDR3 region has 16 residues. The trim removed 3 bases at V and 4 bases at J, leaving 8 bases unmatched.

This clonotype was detected a few times. The V call is TRBV20-1, the J call TRBJ2-5; D is possibly TRBD1 (5 bases). The CDR3 covers 15 residues. The V gene's germline CDR1 is DFQATT and CDR2 SNEGSKA (reference sequence). Trimming stripped 0 bases from V and 5 bases from J, with 16 bases between. CDR3 coding DNA: TGCAGTGCTAGAGACCCACTTGGGGCATGGGAGACCCAGTACTTC. Translated: CSARDPLGAWETQYF.

CDR3 amino acids: CSVFGGDGYTF. In DNA, the CDR3 is TGCAGCGTCTTCGGAGGCGATGGCTACACCTTC. The chain has TRBV29-1 and TRBJ1-2; no definite D call. The ends were cut back, 6 bases at V and 6 bases at J, with 11 bases in the middle. CDR1 and CDR2 from the germline V gene are SQVTM and ANQGSEA. This CDR3 has 11 amino acids.

This clonotype was seen a handful of times. The J gene is TRBJ1-2, the V gene TRBV28; perhaps TRBD1 as D (6 bases). CDR1 and CDR2 (germline): MDHEN, SYDVKM. V gave up 11 bases and J gave up 7 bases, with 23 bases separating them. This CDR3 region has 14 residues. The CDR3 spells CASQGGGLLVGYTF. The CDR3 coding sequence is TGTGCCTCCCAAGGGGGGGGGCTCCTAGTTGGCTACACCTTC.

This clonotype was observed a handful of times. The chain uses TRBV7-2 and TRBJ2-3; TRBD2 agrees at 9 bases. CDR1 and CDR2 from the germline V gene are SGHTA and FQGNSA. The CDR3 has 13 residues. J was trimmed by 6 bases and V by 5 bases; bases with no gene match: 3. The CDR3 loop is CASSAGGRDTQYF. For the CDR3, the DNA is TGTGCCAGCAGCGCGGGAGGGCGGGATACGCAGTATTTT.

V gene TRBV7-9 combines with J gene TRBJ2-1; tentative D call: TRBD1 (5 bases). The germline gives CDR1 SEHNR, CDR2 FQNEAQ (reference sequence). V was pared by 0 bases and J by 0 bases, with 12 bases between. The CDR3 sequence is 17 residues long. The CDR3 coding sequence is TGTGCCAGCAGCTTAGCGGGCCAGGGAATCTCCTACAATGAGCAGTTCTTC. This codes for CASSLAGQGISYNEQFF.

This clonotype appeared a few times. The chain has TRBV7-9 and TRBJ2-1; D tentatively fits TRBD1 or TRBD2 (5 bases each). CDR1 is SEHNR, CDR2 FQNEAQ, per germline (reference sequence). V was pared by 7 bases and J by 1 base, with 14 bases between. The CDR3 totals 15 residues. The CDR3 region is CASTFRDGSYNEQFF. For the CDR3, the DNA is TGTGCCAGCACCTTCCGGGACGGGTCCTACAATGAGCAGTTCTTC.

This chain joins TRBV20-1 and TRBJ2-3; D assignment may be TRBD1 or TRBD2 (5 bases each). Trimming shortened V by 5 bases and J by 6 bases, and 18 bases separated the two germline ends. Germline loops: CDR1 DFQATT, CDR2 SNEGSKA (reference sequence). This CDR3 is 14 amino acids long. CDR3 region: CSAPRDGRVDTQYF. In DNA form, the CDR3 reads TGCAGTGCTCCACGGGACGGGCGCGTGGATACGCAGTATTTT.

Concerning this clonotype: The germline gene is not matched at one end of the junction; a read error may be the cause. The CDR3 reads CASSYSGSDKNIQDF. Here the CDR3 DNA reads TGTGCCAGCAGCTATTCAGGGTCAGACAAAAACATTCAGGACTTC. The chain carries TRBV6-2 or TRBV6-3 and TRBJ2-4, with D possibly being TRBD1 (5 bases). The CDR3 consists of 15 residues. CDR1 and CDR2 from the germline V gene are MNHEY and SVGEGT.

In regard to this clonotype: Given a much more abundant clone one base away, this may be a read error. This chain connects TRBV29-1 to TRBJ2-3, with D perhaps being TRBD1 or TRBD2 (5 bases each). Germline lookup yields CDR1 SQVTM and CDR2 ANQGSEA. The CDR3 totals 14 residues. CDR3 bases: TGCGGCGTTGAAGAGGGACGATACACAGATACGCAGTATTTT. This gives the protein CGVEEGRYTDTQYF.

This clonotype was observed at least ten times. The chain is built from TRBV29-1 and TRBJ1-5, with D uncertain. Trimming pared 3 bases from V and 4 bases from J, leaving 10 bases between. CDR3 size: 13 residues. Germline V gene sequence: CDR1 SQVTM, CDR2 ANQGSEA. In DNA form, the CDR3 reads TGCAGCGTTGAGGATAGGCCGAATCAGCCCCAGCATTTT. Translating gives CSVEDRPNQPQHF.

This clonotype was seen more than once but under ten times. V and J are TRBV2 and TRBJ2-1; D is perhaps TRBD1 (6 bases). Trimming took off 4 bases at V and 0 bases at J, with 10 bases between the two ends. This CDR3 is built from 15 residues. Looked up from germline, CDR1 is SNHLY and CDR2 is FYNNEI. DNA for the CDR3: TGTGCCAGCAGTGCGCAGGGGCTCTCCTACAATGAGCAGTTCTTC. This encodes CASSAQGLSYNEQFF.

This clonotype was observed many times. The chain carries TRBV9 and TRBJ2-1; tentative D call: TRBD2 (5 bases). V was trimmed by 4 bases and J by 0 bases, leaving 20 bases between them. The CDR3 sequence is 18 residues long. The germline CDR1 and CDR2 sequences are SGDLS and YYNGEE. The CDR3: CASSPMGSSPSSYNEQFF. The CDR3 bases are TGTGCCAGCAGCCCCATGGGGAGCTCCCCGAGCTCCTACAATGAGCAGTTCTTC.

The V gene is TRBV20-1, the J gene TRBJ2-6; TRBD2 might be the D (5 bases). The germline V gene has CDR1 DFQATT and CDR2 SNEGSKA (reference sequence). The CDR3 sequence is 15 residues long. V was pared by 3 bases and J by 2 bases, with 11 bases between. CDR3 bases: TGCAGTGCTAGGATGTGGGGAGCTGGGGCCAACGTCCTGACTTTC. It encodes CSARMWGAGANVLTF.

This clonotype has just a few counts. This chain uses TRBV6-6 with TRBJ2-6; D not resolved. The V gene lost 2 bases and the J gene lost 0 bases, with 8 bases spanning the gap. Germline assignment: CDR1 MNHNY and CDR2 SVGAGI (reference sequence). CDR3 length equals 16 residues. The CDR3 nucleotides are TGTGCCAGCAGTTACCAGTTAGTCTCTGGGGCCAACGTCCTGACTTTC. Its protein product is CASSYQLVSGANVLTF.